This TCR beta chain was sequenced for a study of cytomegalovirus exposure and HLA in healthy donors. Details on this clone: The antigen is undetermined.

The CDR3 consists of 17 residues. The germline V gene has CDR1 SGDLS and CDR2 YYNGEE. V dropped 0 bases and J dropped 2; count of bases not matched to a gene: 4. Some clones are missing from TCRdb's copy, which holds only in-frame ones; the method was immunoSEQ multiplex PCR. There are 100,000 or so clones in the sample; 85% to 90% occur only once, and 4% lies in the top ten. The study's findings and limits: High specificity and sensitivity for cytomegalovirus status were reported for the classifier. In the 95 to 150 validation repertoires, a later analysis found that first-cohort TCR clusters tended to co-occur. Some TCR beta chains (164 of them) were listed as cytomegalovirus-associated.

The chain links TRBV9 to TRBJ1-4; 10 bases agree with TRBD1. The clonotype was recovered from a woman in her late teens or twenties in good health and CMV-seropositive. Sequenced: PBMCs. The CDR3 is CASSVGDRGTTNEKLFF. The CDR3, as DNA: TGTGCCAGCAGCGTAGGGGACAGGGGCACGACTAATGAAAAACTGTTTTTT.